This T cell receptor beta chain emerged from a study of shared clonotypes between healthy human individuals. Study-level information: Per donor, CD8 memory used one plate, CD8 naive used two, CD4 memory used three and CD4 naive used three.

Assay: immunoSEQ multiplex PCR; the TCRdb copy retains only in-frame clones and omits some. The table lists 2,500,000 or so clones, under 95% of them singletons. There are 15 residues in the CDR3. Trimming took 4 bases from V and 3 from J, leaving 13 bases between them. Germline values: CDR1 SGHRS, CDR2 YFSETQ. A note on this clone: What it binds is not known.

Caucasian adults residing in Nashville, Tennessee made up all the donors. Whole-study findings and limits: All-four-donor shared clonotypes had higher generation probabilities than non-shared clonotypes did. Rarefaction curves obtained for sorted subsets showed sequencing incomplete despite large depth.

The TCR originated in a man aged 18 to 29 in good health. Some clones in this sample may be carry-over from other donors' samples. Sequencing was carried out using naive CD4+ T cells from PBMCs. Regarding subset: CD45RA+ positively selected. This rearrangement joins TRBV5-1 to TRBJ2-2; perhaps TRBD1 as D (6 bases). The CDR3 sequence: CASSPTSGDTGELFF. CDR3 nucleotide sequence: TGCGCCAGCAGCCCGACCTCAGGGGACACCGGGGAGCTGTTTTTT.